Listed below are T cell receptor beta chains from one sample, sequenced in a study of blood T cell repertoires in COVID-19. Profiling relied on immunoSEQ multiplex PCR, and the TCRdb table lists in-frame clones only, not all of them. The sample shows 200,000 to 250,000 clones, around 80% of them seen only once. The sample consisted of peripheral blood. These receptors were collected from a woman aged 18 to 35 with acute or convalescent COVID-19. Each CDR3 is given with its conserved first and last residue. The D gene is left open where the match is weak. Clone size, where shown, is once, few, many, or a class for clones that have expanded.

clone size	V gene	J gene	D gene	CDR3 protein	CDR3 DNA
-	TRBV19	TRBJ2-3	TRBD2	CASTIAGQGNTQYF	TGTGCCAGTACCATAGCGGGGCAAGGGAATACGCAGTATTTT
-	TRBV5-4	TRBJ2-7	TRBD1	CASSWRTGHDSYEQYF	TGTGCCAGCAGCTGGAGGACAGGGCATGATTCTTACGAGCAGTACTTC
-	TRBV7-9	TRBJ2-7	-	CASSISGNEQYF	TGTGCCAGCAGCATTAGCGGTAACGAGCAGTACTTC
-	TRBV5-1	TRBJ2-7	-	CASSLDWLAYEQYF	TGCGCCAGCAGCTTGGACTGGCTAGCCTACGAGCAGTACTTC
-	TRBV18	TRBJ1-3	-	CASSPPTSSGNTIYF	TGTGCCAGCTCACCACCGACATCCTCTGGAAACACCATATATTTT
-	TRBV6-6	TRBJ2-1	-	CASSSWENEQFF	TGTGCCAGCAGTTCATGGGAGAACGAGCAGTTCTTC
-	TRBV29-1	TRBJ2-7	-	CSVGVRGFDNEQYF	TGCAGCGTTGGGGTCCGGGGTTTCGACAACGAGCAGTACTTC
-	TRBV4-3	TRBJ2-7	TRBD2	CASSQQGGSSYEQYF	TGCGCCAGCAGCCAACAGGGCGGGAGCTCCTACGAGCAGTACTTC
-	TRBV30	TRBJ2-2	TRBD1	CAWSPTGGMAGELFF	TGTGCCTGGAGTCCCACAGGGGGGATGGCCGGGGAGCTGTTTTTT
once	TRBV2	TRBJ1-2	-	CASSSRTAPNYGYTF	TGTGCCAGCAGTTCTCGGACAGCGCCAAACTATGGCTACACCTTC
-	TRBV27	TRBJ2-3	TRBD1	CASTFSETGSADTQYF	TGTGCCAGCACCTTCTCCGAGACAGGGTCGGCAGATACGCAGTATTTT
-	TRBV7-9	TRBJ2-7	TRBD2	CASSPPGTSVYEQYF	TGTGCCAGCAGCCCCCCCGGGACTAGCGTGTACGAGCAGTACTTC
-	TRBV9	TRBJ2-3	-	CASSVETTFTDTQYF	TGTGCCAGCAGCGTAGAAACTACCTTCACAGATACGCAGTATTTT
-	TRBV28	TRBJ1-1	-	CAAKRTWLTEAFF	TGTGCCGCAAAACGTACGTGGCTCACTGAAGCTTTCTTT
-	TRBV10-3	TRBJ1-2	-	CAITLAPTGPTASGYTF	TGTGCCATCACCTTAGCCCCGACAGGACCGACGGCTTCGGGCTACACCTTC
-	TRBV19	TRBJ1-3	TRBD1	CASSSGTGFGNTIYF	TGTGCCAGTAGTTCCGGGACAGGGTTTGGAAACACCATATATTTT
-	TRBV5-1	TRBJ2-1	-	CASSPGNAGPANEQFF	TGCGCCAGCAGCCCCGGTAATGCGGGCCCCGCGAATGAGCAGTTCTTC
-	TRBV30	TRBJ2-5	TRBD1	CAWSVLGQGAGETQYF	TGTGCCTGGAGTGTACTGGGACAGGGGGCCGGCGAGACCCAGTACTTC
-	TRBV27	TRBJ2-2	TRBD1	CASSFGTGDTGELFF	TGTGCCAGCAGTTTCGGGACAGGGGACACCGGGGAGCTGTTTTTT
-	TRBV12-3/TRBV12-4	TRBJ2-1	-	CASSPTQGKQFF	TGTGCCAGCAGCCCTACGCAGGGGAAGCAGTTCTTC
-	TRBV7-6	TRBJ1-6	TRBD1	CASSLSGGNSPLHF	TGTGCCAGCAGCTTATCAGGGGGCAATTCACCCCTCCACTTT
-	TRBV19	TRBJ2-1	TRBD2	CASSIELAGVLDEQFF	TGTGCCAGTAGTATTGAACTAGCGGGAGTTCTCGATGAGCAGTTCTTC
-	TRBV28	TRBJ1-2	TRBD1	CASSPGTGAYGYTF	TGTGCCAGCAGTCCCGGGACAGGTGCCTATGGCTACACCTTC
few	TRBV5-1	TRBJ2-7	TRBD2	CASSRAGGQGEQYF	TGCGCCAGCAGCCGAGCGGGAGGGCAAGGCGAGCAGTACTTC
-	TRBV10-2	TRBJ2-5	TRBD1	CASSEPGQGVPFFQETQYF	TGCGCCAGCAGTGAACCGGGACAGGGGGTCCCGTTTTTCCAAGAGACCCAGTACTTC
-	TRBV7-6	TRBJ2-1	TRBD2	CASSLGPSGGGEQFF	TGTGCCAGCAGCTTGGGGCCTTCGGGGGGAGGTGAGCAGTTCTTC
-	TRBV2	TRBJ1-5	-	CASSVREKNQPQHF	TGTGCCAGCAGTGTACGGGAGAAGAATCAGCCCCAGCATTTT